This TCR beta chain emerged from a study of cytomegalovirus exposure and HLA in healthy donors. Across the whole study: Unique TCR beta sequences numbering 117 million came from 150 million to 200 million T cells in an earlier analysis.

Concerning this clone: Its antigen is as yet unknown.

Study-wide findings and caveats: It was reported in a later analysis that an Asian-associated ancestry cluster showed fewer N-insertions than the roughly 670-donor mean.

V lost 4 bases, J lost 1 base, and 12 bases stayed unmatched. CDR1 and CDR2 (germline): SGHDN, FVKESK. This CDR3 spans 19 amino acids. The study ran its PCR with 60 Vbeta and 13 Jbeta primers. The method was immunoSEQ multiplex PCR; TCRdb's version includes in-frame clones alone and lacks a portion of them. The sample yields 150,000 to 200,000 clones, around 78% seen once. Sequencing used PBMCs. The clonotype comes from a young man in good health and CMV-seronegative. The chain links TRBV14 to TRBJ2-7; 14 nucleotides match TRBD2. CDR3 DNA: TGTGCCAGCAGCCGACCGGGACTAGCGGGAGTTGGGGCTTCCTACGAGCAGTACTTC. Its protein is CASSRPGLAGVGASYEQYF.